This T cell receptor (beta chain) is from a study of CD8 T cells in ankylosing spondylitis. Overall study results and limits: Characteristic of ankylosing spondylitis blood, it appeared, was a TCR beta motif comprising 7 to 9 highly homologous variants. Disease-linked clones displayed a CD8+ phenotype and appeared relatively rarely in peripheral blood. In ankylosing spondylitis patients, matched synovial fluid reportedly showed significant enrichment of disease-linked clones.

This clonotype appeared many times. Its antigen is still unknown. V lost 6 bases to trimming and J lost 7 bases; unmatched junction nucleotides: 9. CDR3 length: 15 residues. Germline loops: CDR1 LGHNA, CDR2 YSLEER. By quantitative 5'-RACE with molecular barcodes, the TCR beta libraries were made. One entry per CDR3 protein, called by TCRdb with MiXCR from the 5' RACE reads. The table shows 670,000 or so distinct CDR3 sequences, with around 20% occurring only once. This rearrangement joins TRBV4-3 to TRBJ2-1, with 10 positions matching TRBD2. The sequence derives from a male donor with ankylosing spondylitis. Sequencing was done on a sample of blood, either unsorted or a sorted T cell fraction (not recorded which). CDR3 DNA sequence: TGCGCCAGCAGTGTCAAGCGGGAGGGTGGGAATGAGCAGTTCTTC. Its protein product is CASSVKREGGNEQFF.